This T cell receptor beta chain was found in a study of beta chain features in type 1 diabetes. Study summary: Patients and healthy donors were similar in age, gender and cell yields. Overall study findings and caveats: Shortening of TCRB CDR3s, moderate but significant, appeared in all four CD4+ subsets of Type 1 diabetes patients.

As concerns this clone: Its target is unknown.

Expressed TCRB transcripts were sequenced after all isolated RNA was converted to cDNA. The method was immunoSEQ multiplex PCR; TCRdb's version includes in-frame clones alone and lacks a portion of them. The table has tens of thousands of clones, around 49% seen once. This CDR3 is built from 15 residues. Germline trimming cut 4 bases from V and 7 bases from J; bases unmatched to any gene: 7. Germline CDR1 is MDHEN and CDR2 is SYDVKM. This chain connects TRBV28 to TRBJ2-1; 10 nucleotides line up with TRBD2. The specimen sequenced was central memory CD4+ T cells from blood. The receptor was derived from a man aged 30-40 years with type 1 diabetes. CDR3 sequence reads: CASSSPSGSSNEQFF. The CDR3 DNA sequence: TGTGCCAGCAGTTCCCCTAGCGGGAGTTCAAATGAGCAGTTCTTC.